This is a list of T cell receptor beta chains from one sample in a study of OX40 agonist ivuxolimab in advanced cancers. TCRdb's table, derived via immunoSEQ multiplex PCR, lists solely in-frame clones and lacks some. The data hold 65,000 or so clones, with roughly 86% observed a single time. The sample was CD4+ or CD8+ T cells sorted from blood, taken in a trial of the OX40 agonist ivuxolimab. The origin of the receptors is an adult with an advanced solid tumor such as melanoma, head and neck, liver or kidney cancer. CDR3s include the opening cysteine and the closing phenylalanine or tryptophan. Each record gives: J gene, clone size, V gene, D gene, CDR3 protein, CDR3 DNA. D genes are given only for firm matches. Only some rows state a clone size, as once, few, many or a class for expanded clones.

TRBJ2-3 - TRBV9 - CASSVALGTDTQYF TGTGCCAGCAGCGTAGCCCTCGGCACAGATACGCAGTATTTT
TRBJ2-1 - TRBV30 - CAWTRNNEQFF TGTGCCTGGACCCGAAACAATGAGCAGTTCTTC
TRBJ2-3 - TRBV27 - CASRGVSTDTQYF TGTGCCAGCAGGGGGGTATCCACAGATACGCAGTATTTT
TRBJ1-5 - TRBV21-1 - CASAGHLFSNQPQHF TGTGCCAGCGCCGGTCACCTATTTAGCAATCAGCCCCAGCATTTT
TRBJ1-5 - TRBV5-1 - CASSLEGNNQPQHF TGCGCCAGCAGCTTGGAGGGTAACAATCAGCCCCAGCATTTT
TRBJ2-2 - TRBV5-4 - CASSLGSNTGELFF TGTGCCAGCAGCTTGGGGTCCAACACCGGGGAGCTGTTTTTT
TRBJ1-1 - TRBV7-2 - CASSPQGLTEAFF TGTGCCAGCAGCCCACAGGGTTTGACTGAAGCTTTCTTT
TRBJ2-1 - TRBV7-3 TRBD1 CASSTGGNEQFF TGTGCCAGCAGCACAGGGGGGAATGAGCAGTTCTTC
TRBJ2-1 - TRBV5-1 TRBD2 CASSLIAGAENEQFF TGCGCCAGCAGTTTGATAGCGGGAGCTGAGAATGAGCAGTTCTTC
TRBJ2-7 - TRBV7-8 - CASSPEGQWDPYEQYF TGTGCCAGCAGCCCTGAAGGACAGTGGGACCCCTACGAGCAGTACTTC
TRBJ2-1 few TRBV9 TRBD2 CASSVETSGAYNEQFF TGTGCCAGCAGCGTAGAAACTAGCGGAGCCTACAATGAGCAGTTCTTC
TRBJ1-4 - TRBV7-6 TRBD1 CASSLMAGGEITNEKLFF TGTGCCAGCAGCTTAATGGCAGGGGGCGAGATAACTAATGAAAAACTGTTTTTT
TRBJ2-1 - TRBV10-3 - CAISEGPNNEQFF TGTGCCATCAGCGAAGGCCCCAACAATGAGCAGTTCTTC
TRBJ1-5 few TRBV7-2 - CASSPVGQPQHF TGTGCCAGCAGTCCGGTGGGTCAGCCCCAGCATTTT
TRBJ1-4 - TRBV5-1 - CASSLAEGGNEKLFF TGCGCCAGCAGCTTGGCGGAGGGAGGGAATGAAAAACTGTTTTTT
TRBJ2-7 - TRBV6-5 - CASRLTGVSYEQYF TGTGCCAGCAGACTGACGGGCGTTTCCTACGAGCAGTACTTC
TRBJ2-5 - TRBV5-1 - CASSLDQGWETQYF TGCGCCAGCAGCTTGGACCAGGGCTGGGAGACCCAGTACTTC
TRBJ1-2 - TRBV28 - CASSPLVPGGYTF TGTGCCAGCAGTCCACTAGTACCGGGCGGCTACACCTTC
TRBJ2-1 - TRBV19 TRBD2 CASSRQAGATYNEQFF TGTGCCAGTAGCCGACAAGCGGGAGCGACCTACAATGAGCAGTTCTTC
TRBJ1-5 few TRBV6-5 - CASSYQGSNQPQHF TGTGCCAGCAGTTACCAGGGTAGCAATCAGCCCCAGCATTTT
TRBJ1-1 - TRBV5-6 - CASSSLGGEFGREGAFF TGTGCCAGCAGCTCCTTGGGGGGCGAGTTCGGGCGGGAAGGAGCTTTCTTT
TRBJ1-2 - TRBV30 - CAWMGETPIGQSYGYTF TGTGCCTGGATGGGCGAGACACCCATTGGACAGTCCTATGGCTACACCTTC
TRBJ2-3 few TRBV6-4 TRBD2 CASSVAGGQDTQYF TGTGCCAGCAGTGTAGCGGGGGGGCAAGATACGCAGTATTTT
TRBJ2-5 - TRBV10-3 TRBD1 CAISGNPGTGQETQYF TGTGCCATCAGTGGGAATCCCGGGACAGGACAAGAGACCCAGTACTTC
TRBJ1-4 - TRBV9 - CASSTPGKGEKLFF TGTGCCAGCAGCACCCCAGGGAAAGGTGAAAAACTGTTTTTT
TRBJ1-2 - TRBV6-5 - CASSQGSPYGYTF TGTGCCAGCAGCCAGGGAAGCCCCTATGGCTACACCTTC
TRBJ1-1 - TRBV5-4 - CASSLPQGYEFNTEAFF TGTGCCAGCAGCTTGCCCCAGGGATACGAGTTTAACACTGAAGCTTTCTTT
TRBJ1-2 - TRBV9 - CASSFAGTDLGGYTF TGTGCCAGCAGCTTCGCCGGGACGGACTTAGGTGGCTACACCTTC
TRBJ2-7 - TRBV5-6 - CASSFSPAGRGGEQYF TGTGCCAGCAGCTTCAGTCCCGCGGGCAGGGGCGGCGAGCAGTACTTC
TRBJ1-1 - TRBV19 TRBD1 CASSIGPGTGRSTEAFF TGTGCCAGTAGTATAGGTCCCGGGACAGGGAGGAGCACTGAAGCTTTCTTT